These 5 T cell receptor beta chains originate from one sample sequenced in a study of identical twins. TCRdb reprocessed the 5' RACE reads with MiXCR, giving one entry per CDR3 protein. The sample comprises roughly 770,000 distinct CDR3 sequences, roughly 18% of which are singletons, and about an eighth rests with the top ten. The sample was also linked to a second study, of T cells expressing NK-cell markers.

The sample taken for sequencing was PBMCs. The source of these receptors is a woman younger than 35 in good health.

The chain joins TRBV10-3 to TRBJ1-5; D call uncertain. The CDR3 consists of 14 residues. Germline-derived CDR1 and CDR2 are ENHRY and SYGVKD. V lost 3 bases, J lost 9 bases, and 15 bases lay in between. The CDR3 sequence is CAISDRSTVRPQHF. CDR3 DNA sequence: TGTGCCATCAGTGACAGGAGTACAGTTCGGCCCCAGCATTTT.

The CDR3 here is CASSLTQAGTRGYNEQFF. The CDR3, as DNA: TGCGCCAGCAGCCTAACACAGGCCGGGACTAGAGGATACAATGAGCAGTTCTTC. The chain links TRBV5-1 to TRBJ2-1, with 8 positions matching TRBD2. This CDR3 contains 18 residues. Germline values: CDR1 SGHRS, CDR2 YFSETQ. V was clipped by 4 bases and J by 4 bases; unmatched bases: 16.

The rearrangement joins TRBV9 to TRBJ2-1; D is perhaps TRBD1 or TRBD2 (6 bases each). The germline V gene encodes CDR1 SGDLS and CDR2 YYNGEE. V was clipped by 0 bases and J by 4 bases, with 14 bases between them. The CDR3 totals 16 residues. The CDR3 region is CASSVGGGHPYNEQFF. CDR3 DNA: TGTGCCAGCAGCGTAGGTGGGGGGCACCCGTACAATGAGCAGTTCTTC. Full variable domain (missing parts from reference TRBV9 and TRBJ2-1): DSGVTQTPKHLITATGQRVTLRCSPRSGDLSVYWYQQSLDQGLQFLIQYYNGEERAKGNILERFSAQQFPDLHSELNLSSLELGDSALYFCASSVGGGHPYNEQFFGPGTRLTVL.

This clonotype was observed a few times. This chain connects TRBV6-5 to TRBJ2-5; possible D gene TRBD1, 6 bases. V was cut by 2 bases and J by 2 bases, with 12 bases left in between. CDR3 size: 15 residues. Germline V gene sequence: CDR1 MNHEY, CDR2 SVGAGI. This chain's CDR3 is CASSYGGHTQETQYF. The CDR3 coding sequence is TGTGCCAGCAGTTACGGGGGACACACTCAAGAGACCCAGTACTTC.

This chain joins TRBV5-1 and TRBJ2-5; D is perhaps TRBD2 (5 bases). The CDR3 runs 13 residues. The germline V and J ends were trimmed by 4 bases and 5 bases, with 12 bases remaining between them. Germline CDR1 SGHRS, CDR2 YFSETQ. CDR3 sequence (DNA): TGCGCCAGCAGCCCGTGGGAGTCGGAGACCCAGTACTTC. Amino acids: CASSPWESETQYF.